The 32 T cell receptor beta chains given below trace back to one sample, sequenced in a study of CD8+CD57+ T cells in acquired aplastic anemia. Genomic DNA was employed as the template in profiling TCR beta VDJ and CDR3. TCRdb called the reads again in MiXCR, with one record for every CDR3 protein. The repertoire includes approximately 260,000 distinct CDR3 sequences, roughly 82% of them detected once, and less than 50% sits in the top ten. An expansion of CD8+CD57+ cells by flow cytometry had been shown in patients chosen for sequencing. Sequenced sample: sorted CD4+, CD8+, or CD8+CD57+ T cells (not recorded which) from PBMCs. The receptors stem from a human donor with aplastic anemia.

The rearrangement joins TRBV7-8 to TRBJ1-6; 7 nucleotides align to TRBD1. J lost 15 bases, V lost 5 bases, and 19 bases had no gene match. The germline V gene has CDR1 SGHVS and CDR2 FQNEAQ. The CDR3 covers 16 residues. DNA of the CDR3: TGTGCCAGCAGCGTTGAAGGACAGGCAGATAATTCCTACCTCCACTTT. This translates into CASSVEGQADNSYLHF.

The chain uses TRBV9 and TRBJ1-4; D unresolved. Germline V lookup: CDR1 SGDLS, CDR2 YYNGEE. This CDR3 spans 17 amino acids. V was pared by 5 bases and J by 8 bases, with 25 bases between. CDR3 sequence: CASSTWSGYQNNEKLFF. Written as DNA, the CDR3 is TGTGCCAGCAGTACGTGGTCAGGATACCAAAATAACGAAAAACTGTTTTTT.

This clonotype is a singleton in its sample. A read error may produce the germline difference seen at one junction end. This chain links TRBV13 with TRBJ2-5; D is perhaps TRBD1 (5 bases). The CDR3 sequence is 14 residues long. CDR1 is PRHDT and CDR2 is FYEKMQ in the germline V gene (reference sequence). This CDR3 reads CASSRGSRQASQHF. The CDR3 DNA is TGTGCCAGCAGCAGGGGCTCCAGGCAAGCCTCCCAGCACTTC.

The gene calls are TRBV7-8 and TRBJ2-2; D unresolved. Trimming pared 1 base from V and 7 bases from J, leaving 4 bases between. Germline assignment: CDR1 SGHVS and CDR2 FQNEAQ. This CDR3 has 12 residues. CDR3 bases: TGTGCCAGCAGCTTAGAAGTCGGGGAGCTGTTTTTT. This encodes CASSLEVGELFF.

This sequence joins TRBV11-3 and TRBJ1-6; no clear D. Germline V gives CDR1 SGHNT, CDR2 YENEEA. The CDR3 spans 14 residues. The V gene lost 0 bases and the J gene lost 7 bases, with 7 bases spanning the gap. CDR3 in DNA: TGTGCCAGCAGCTTAGACCTGGGAAATTCACCCCTCCACTTT. The encoded protein is CASSLDLGNSPLHF.

The chain links TRBV7-6 to TRBJ2-1, with 11 bases that match TRBD2. CDR3 size: 14 residues. Losses at the gene ends were 4 bases for V and 7 bases for J; bases not matched to a gene: 3. CDR1 and CDR2 from the germline V gene are SGHVS and FNYEAQ. The CDR3 DNA reads as TGTGCCAGCAGCTCCGGGACTAGCGGAAATGAGCAGTTCTTC. Protein product: CASSSGTSGNEQFF.

The chain links TRBV7-2 to TRBJ1-2, with 9 bases aligning to TRBD1. The CDR3 runs 14 residues. The V gene end was trimmed by 4 bases and the J gene end by 12 bases; junction bases not matched to a gene: 12. The germline V gene encodes CDR1 SGHTA and CDR2 FQGNSA. CDR3 sequence reads: CASSSADRGYAHTF. CDR3 in DNA: TGTGCCAGCAGCTCGGCGGACAGGGGTTATGCCCACACCTTC.

A remark on this clonotype: An end of the junction differs from the germline gene, which may be a read error. This rearrangement joins TRBV2 to TRBJ2-6, with TRBD2 as a possible D gene (5 bases). This CDR3 comprises 16 residues. CDR1 and CDR2 from the germline V gene are SNHLY and FYNNEI. In DNA form, the CDR3 reads TGTGCCAGCGGCGTCGCGGGTAGCGACGGGGACAACGTCCTGACTTTC. Encoded protein: CASGVAGSDGDNVLTF.

As to this clonotype: Compared with germline, one end of the junction differs, possibly owing to a read error. The V call is TRBV7-2, the J call TRBJ2-2; the D gene is possibly TRBD2 (5 bases). CDR3 size: 15 residues. Per the germline V gene, CDR1 is SGHTA and CDR2 is FQGNSA. The CDR3: CASSHHRGRAGTFFF. DNA for the CDR3: TGCGCCAGCAGCCACCACAGAGGGAGAGCCGGCACCTTCTTTTTT. The whole variable domain, remainder taken from reference TRBV7-2 and TRBJ2-2, is GAGVSQSPSNKVTEKGKDVELRCDPISGHTALYWYRQSLGQGLEFLIYFQGNSAPDKSGLPSDRFSAERTGGSVSTLTIQRTQQEDSAVYLCASSHHRGRAGTFFFGEGSRLTVL.

The rearrangement links TRBV7-3 to TRBJ2-5; 9 nucleotides match TRBD1. CDR3 length: 15 amino acids. After removal of 3 bases from V and 5 bases from J, the junction contained 7 bases not matched to a gene. Germline lookup yields CDR1 SGHTA and CDR2 FQGTGA. The CDR3 DNA reads as TGTGCCAGCAGCTTGGGGGGACAGGGAAGCGAGACCCAGTACTTC. Amino acid sequence: CASSLGGQGSETQYF. Variable domain in full (rest from reference TRBV7-3 and TRBJ2-5): GAGVSQTPSNKVTEKGKYVELRCDPISGHTALYWYRQSLGQGPEFLIYFQGTGAADDSGLPNDRFFAVRPEGSVSTLKIQRTERGDSAVYLCASSLGGQGSETQYFGPGTRLLVL.

The chain links TRBV13 to TRBJ2-1; 10 bases align to TRBD2. Germline V lookup: CDR1 PRHDT, CDR2 FYEKMQ (reference sequence). CDR3 length equals 16 residues. The J segment lost 1 base and the V segment lost 5 bases, leaving 5 bases of the junction unmatched. The CDR3 sequence is CASSHGLAESYNEQFF. The CDR3 DNA sequence: TGTGCCAGCAGCCATGGACTAGCGGAGTCCTACAATGAGCAGTTCTTC.

Regarding this clonotype: Mismatch with germline at one junction end may stem from a read error. The gene calls are TRBV7-2 and TRBJ2-2, with 9 bases aligning to TRBD2. Germline V gene data show CDR1 as SGHTA and CDR2 as FQGNSA. This CDR3 region has 14 residues. In DNA, the CDR3 is TGTGCCTGCAGCCTAGCGGGATGCACCGGGGAGCTGTTTTTT. This encodes CACSLAGCTGELFF.

The V call is TRBV7-9, the J call TRBJ1-2; D is ambiguous. The CDR3 is 14 residues long. V was shortened by 9 bases and J by 9 bases, with 23 bases between the two germline ends. Germline loops: CDR1 SEHNR, CDR2 FQNEAQ (reference sequence). This chain's CDR3 is CARNGPREPQCYTF. In nucleotides, the CDR3 is TGTGCCAGAAACGGACCTCGGGAGCCCCAGTGCTACACCTTC.

This clonotype was picked up a small number of times. The V gene is TRBV24-1, the J gene TRBJ2-7; 9 nucleotides match TRBD1. Germline V CDR1 and CDR2: KGHDR, SFDVKD. This CDR3 has 17 amino acids. With V trimmed by 3 bases and J by 6 bases, 14 bases remained unmatched. CDR3 region: CATSDLTQRTGVGEQYF. In nucleotides, the CDR3 is TGTGCCACCAGTGATCTCACGCAAAGGACAGGGGTCGGCGAGCAGTACTTC.

Comment on this clonotype: One end of the junction varies from germline; a read error may be responsible. This rearrangement joins TRBV7-3 to TRBJ2-1, with D possibly TRBD2 on 6 matching bases. Germline CDR1 and CDR2: SGHTA and FQGTGA. The CDR3 sequence is 16 residues long. Here the CDR3 reads CASSFGGTSGDNQQFF. In DNA, the CDR3 is TGTGCCAGCAGTTTTGGCGGGACTTCGGGAGACAATCAGCAGTTCTTC.

Turning to this clonotype: A read error is likely, as this CDR3 ends without the conserved phenylalanine or tryptophan. The limits of the CDR3 on the DNA are not certain, so only TCRdb's listed CDR3 is given. J is TRBJ2-7 and V is TRBV7-9; the table's TRBD1 call for D was not verified on the DNA. Including both end residues, the CDR3 is 14 amino acids long. Germline V lookup: CDR1 SEHNR, CDR2 FQNEAQ (reference sequence). The CDR3 protein is CASSHTGLGNTIYL.

This clonotype was counted only a few times. The V and J genes are TRBV5-6 and TRBJ1-6, with D uncertain. V was trimmed by 0 bases and J by 5 bases, leaving 6 bases between them. CDR3 length: 14 residues. Per the germline V gene, CDR1 is SGHDT and CDR2 is YYEEEE. Written as DNA, the CDR3 is TGTGCCAGCAGCTTGGAGAGGGATAATTCACCCCTCCACTTT. It encodes CASSLERDNSPLHF. The full variable domain, completed using reference TRBV5-6 and TRBJ1-6, is DAGVTQSPTHLIKTRGQQVTLRCSPKSGHDTVSWYQQALGQGPQFIFQYYEEEERQRGNFPDRFSGHQFPNYSSELNVNALLLGDSALYLCASSLERDNSPLHFGNGTRLTVT.

This clonotype was detected only once. The V gene is TRBV7-2, the J gene TRBJ1-2; 8 bases match TRBD1. The junction had 9 bases not matched to a gene; V was cut back by 5 bases and J by 7 bases. From germline, CDR1 is SGHTA and CDR2 FQGNSA. This CDR3 has 14 residues. The CDR3 sequence: CASSNPTGVGGYTF. The CDR3 nucleotides are TGTGCCAGCAGCAACCCGACAGGGGTTGGTGGCTACACCTTC.

This sequence joins TRBV5-4 and TRBJ1-2; D is undetermined. Germline-derived CDR1 and CDR2 are SGHNT and YYREEE (reference sequence). The CDR3 is made up of 15 amino acids. Trimming shortened V by 4 bases and J by 2 bases, and 15 bases separated the two germline ends. This chain's CDR3 is CASSVTSGVNYGYTF. The DNA for the CDR3 is TGTGCCAGCAGCGTTACTAGCGGGGTAAACTATGGCTACACCTTC.

V gene TRBV10-3 combines with J gene TRBJ1-1; D remains ambiguous. This CDR3 comprises 11 residues. Germline CDR1 and CDR2: ENHRY and SYGVKD. The V end was cut by 2 bases, the J end by 14 bases, with 12 bases between. CDR3: CAISENTEEFF. CDR3 nucleotide sequence: TGTGCCATCAGTGAGAACACTGAGGAGTTCTTT.

The CDR3 loop reads CASTLEATGQAGYTF. CDR3 in DNA: TGTGCCAGCACCCTAGAGGCGACAGGCCAGGCGGGCTACACCTTC. The gene calls are TRBV6-1 and TRBJ1-2; a weak D match, TRBD1 (6 bases). Trimming removed 7 bases at V and 8 bases at J, with 23 bases between. Germline CDR1 reads MNHNS; CDR2 reads SASEGT. The CDR3 has 15 residues.

Concerning this clonotype itself: Relative to the germline gene, one junction end is altered; a read error may explain this. V and J are TRBV9 and TRBJ2-7; 7 bases agree with TRBD2. CDR1 and CDR2 from the germline V gene are SGDLS and YYNGEE. The CDR3 runs to 14 residues. The CDR3 DNA sequence: TGTGCCAGCAGCGGCCACGCGGGAGTCGGATCAGATAACTTC. Its translation: CASSGHAGVGSDNF.

This chain connects TRBV5-4 to TRBJ2-1; no clear D. V shed 8 bases and J shed 4 bases, with 19 bases lying between them. The length of the CDR3 is 15 residues. Germline assignment: CDR1 SGHNT and CDR2 YYREEE (reference sequence). CDR3 amino acids: CASSLTTGPYNEQFF. CDR3 nucleotides: TGTGCCAGTAGCCTCACGACCGGGCCTTACAATGAGCAGTTCTTC.

In this sample, this clonotype turned up many times. The rearrangement links TRBV25-1 to TRBJ1-2; 7 bases are a match to TRBD1. Per germline, CDR1 MGHDK and CDR2 SYGVNS. The CDR3 runs 11 residues. V was clipped by 6 bases and J by 12 bases; unmatched bases: 7. The CDR3 DNA follows: TGTGCCAGCAGCAGACAGGGCCGCCACACCTTC. It codes for CASSRQGRHTF.

The chain carries TRBV15 and TRBJ2-5, with 7 bases that match TRBD2. The J segment lost 5 bases and the V segment lost 1 base, leaving 4 bases of the junction unmatched. Germline V lookup: CDR1 LNHNV, CDR2 YYDKDF (reference sequence). The CDR3 runs 14 residues. The CDR3 here is CATSRVLAEETQYF. The CDR3 DNA reads TGTGCCACCAGCAGAGTTCTAGCGGAGGAGACCCAGTACTTC.

Comment on this clonotype: Here the CDR3 omits its conserved ending phenylalanine or tryptophan, so a read error is the likely source. The DNA is omitted, as the CDR3 cannot be located on it reliably, and the CDR3 follows TCRdb's listing. The V call is TRBV9, the J call TRBJ2-1. The CDR3 contains 12 residues when both ends are counted. Looked up from germline, CDR1 is SGDLS and CDR2 is YYNGEE. The CDR3 is CASSVEHWHQVY.

This chain connects TRBV7-8 to TRBJ1-5; 12 bases are shared with TRBD1. The germline V gene encodes CDR1 SGHVS and CDR2 FQNEAQ. Trimming at V came to 5 bases and at J to 6 bases, leaving 5 bases not matched to a gene. This CDR3 is built from 15 residues. The CDR3 is CASSPGTGGTQPQHF. Here the CDR3 DNA reads TGTGCCAGCAGCCCCGGGACAGGGGGCACTCAGCCCCAGCATTTT.

V gene TRBV7-8 combines with J gene TRBJ2-1; D unresolved. CDR1 is SGHVS, CDR2 FQNEAQ, per germline. Deletions cut 0 bases from V and 8 bases from J, with 20 bases between. The CDR3 sequence is 17 residues long. CDR3: CASSLARGPDTQYEQFF. The CDR3 DNA reads as TGTGCCAGCAGCTTAGCGAGAGGCCCCGATACGCAGTATGAGCAGTTCTTC. Drawing the rest from reference TRBV7-8 and TRBJ2-1, the complete variable domain is GAGVSQSPRYKVAKRGQDVALRCDPISGHVSLFWYQQALGQGPEFLTYFQNEAQLDKSGLPSDRFFAERPEGSVSTLKIQRTQQEDSAVYLCASSLARGPDTQYEQFFGPGTRLTVL.

Notes on this clonotype: Germline and junction disagree at one end, which may indicate a read error. The rearrangement links TRBV7-2 to TRBJ1-6; 7 bases align to TRBD1. CDR3 size: 15 residues. Germline V gene data show CDR1 as SGHTA and CDR2 as FQGNSA. This CDR3 is CACSLGGGQRSPHLF. CDR3 nucleotides: TGTGCCTGCAGCTTGGGCGGGGGACAGCGATCCCCCCATCTCTTT.

This clonotype was found once. The CDR3 region has the DNA TGTGCCAGCAGCTTAGATGCTAGCTACGGGGAGTACGTC. As protein: CASSLDASYGEYV. This chain links TRBV7-9 with TRBJ2-7; possibly TRBD2 for D (5 bases). From germline, CDR1 is SEHNR and CDR2 FQNEAQ (reference sequence). This CDR3 is built from 13 residues. Between the trimmed V and J ends, which lost 1 base and 11 bases, there was a span of 15 bases.

The chain's CDR3 is CASSADRSSGNSPLHF. For the CDR3, the DNA is TGTGCCAGCAGCGCCGACAGAAGCTCCGGGAATTCACCCCTCCACTTT. The gene calls are TRBV7-9 and TRBJ1-6; D perhaps matches TRBD1 (5 bases). With 5 bases removed from V and 7 bases from J, the gap between germline ends came to 18 bases. Germline loops: CDR1 SEHNR, CDR2 FQNEAQ (reference sequence). This CDR3 is built from 16 residues.

About this clonotype: A read error may produce the germline difference seen at one junction end. The genes are TRBV7-9 and TRBJ1-3, with D perhaps TRBD1 (5 bases). The germline V gene encodes CDR1 SEHNR and CDR2 FQNEAQ (reference sequence). The CDR3 totals 15 residues. This chain's CDR3 is CASSDSGVHEQTIYF. DNA for the CDR3: TGTGCCAGCAGCGATTCGGGGGTGCATGAGCAGACCATCTATTTT.